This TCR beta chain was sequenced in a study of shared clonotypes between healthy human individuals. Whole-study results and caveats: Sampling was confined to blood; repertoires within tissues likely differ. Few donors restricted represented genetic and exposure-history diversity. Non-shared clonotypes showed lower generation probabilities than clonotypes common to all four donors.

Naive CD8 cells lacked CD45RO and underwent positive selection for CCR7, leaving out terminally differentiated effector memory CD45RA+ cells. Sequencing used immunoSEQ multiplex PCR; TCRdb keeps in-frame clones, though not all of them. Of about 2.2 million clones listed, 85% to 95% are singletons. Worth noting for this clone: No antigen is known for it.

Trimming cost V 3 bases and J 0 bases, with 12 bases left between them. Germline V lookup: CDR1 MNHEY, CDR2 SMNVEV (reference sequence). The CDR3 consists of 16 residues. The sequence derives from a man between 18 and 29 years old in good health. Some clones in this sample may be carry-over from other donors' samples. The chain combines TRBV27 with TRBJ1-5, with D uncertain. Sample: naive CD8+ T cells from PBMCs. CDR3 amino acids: CASSFGPTNSNQPQHF. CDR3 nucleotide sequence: TGTGCCAGCAGTTTCGGGCCTACCAATAGCAATCAGCCCCAGCATTTT.